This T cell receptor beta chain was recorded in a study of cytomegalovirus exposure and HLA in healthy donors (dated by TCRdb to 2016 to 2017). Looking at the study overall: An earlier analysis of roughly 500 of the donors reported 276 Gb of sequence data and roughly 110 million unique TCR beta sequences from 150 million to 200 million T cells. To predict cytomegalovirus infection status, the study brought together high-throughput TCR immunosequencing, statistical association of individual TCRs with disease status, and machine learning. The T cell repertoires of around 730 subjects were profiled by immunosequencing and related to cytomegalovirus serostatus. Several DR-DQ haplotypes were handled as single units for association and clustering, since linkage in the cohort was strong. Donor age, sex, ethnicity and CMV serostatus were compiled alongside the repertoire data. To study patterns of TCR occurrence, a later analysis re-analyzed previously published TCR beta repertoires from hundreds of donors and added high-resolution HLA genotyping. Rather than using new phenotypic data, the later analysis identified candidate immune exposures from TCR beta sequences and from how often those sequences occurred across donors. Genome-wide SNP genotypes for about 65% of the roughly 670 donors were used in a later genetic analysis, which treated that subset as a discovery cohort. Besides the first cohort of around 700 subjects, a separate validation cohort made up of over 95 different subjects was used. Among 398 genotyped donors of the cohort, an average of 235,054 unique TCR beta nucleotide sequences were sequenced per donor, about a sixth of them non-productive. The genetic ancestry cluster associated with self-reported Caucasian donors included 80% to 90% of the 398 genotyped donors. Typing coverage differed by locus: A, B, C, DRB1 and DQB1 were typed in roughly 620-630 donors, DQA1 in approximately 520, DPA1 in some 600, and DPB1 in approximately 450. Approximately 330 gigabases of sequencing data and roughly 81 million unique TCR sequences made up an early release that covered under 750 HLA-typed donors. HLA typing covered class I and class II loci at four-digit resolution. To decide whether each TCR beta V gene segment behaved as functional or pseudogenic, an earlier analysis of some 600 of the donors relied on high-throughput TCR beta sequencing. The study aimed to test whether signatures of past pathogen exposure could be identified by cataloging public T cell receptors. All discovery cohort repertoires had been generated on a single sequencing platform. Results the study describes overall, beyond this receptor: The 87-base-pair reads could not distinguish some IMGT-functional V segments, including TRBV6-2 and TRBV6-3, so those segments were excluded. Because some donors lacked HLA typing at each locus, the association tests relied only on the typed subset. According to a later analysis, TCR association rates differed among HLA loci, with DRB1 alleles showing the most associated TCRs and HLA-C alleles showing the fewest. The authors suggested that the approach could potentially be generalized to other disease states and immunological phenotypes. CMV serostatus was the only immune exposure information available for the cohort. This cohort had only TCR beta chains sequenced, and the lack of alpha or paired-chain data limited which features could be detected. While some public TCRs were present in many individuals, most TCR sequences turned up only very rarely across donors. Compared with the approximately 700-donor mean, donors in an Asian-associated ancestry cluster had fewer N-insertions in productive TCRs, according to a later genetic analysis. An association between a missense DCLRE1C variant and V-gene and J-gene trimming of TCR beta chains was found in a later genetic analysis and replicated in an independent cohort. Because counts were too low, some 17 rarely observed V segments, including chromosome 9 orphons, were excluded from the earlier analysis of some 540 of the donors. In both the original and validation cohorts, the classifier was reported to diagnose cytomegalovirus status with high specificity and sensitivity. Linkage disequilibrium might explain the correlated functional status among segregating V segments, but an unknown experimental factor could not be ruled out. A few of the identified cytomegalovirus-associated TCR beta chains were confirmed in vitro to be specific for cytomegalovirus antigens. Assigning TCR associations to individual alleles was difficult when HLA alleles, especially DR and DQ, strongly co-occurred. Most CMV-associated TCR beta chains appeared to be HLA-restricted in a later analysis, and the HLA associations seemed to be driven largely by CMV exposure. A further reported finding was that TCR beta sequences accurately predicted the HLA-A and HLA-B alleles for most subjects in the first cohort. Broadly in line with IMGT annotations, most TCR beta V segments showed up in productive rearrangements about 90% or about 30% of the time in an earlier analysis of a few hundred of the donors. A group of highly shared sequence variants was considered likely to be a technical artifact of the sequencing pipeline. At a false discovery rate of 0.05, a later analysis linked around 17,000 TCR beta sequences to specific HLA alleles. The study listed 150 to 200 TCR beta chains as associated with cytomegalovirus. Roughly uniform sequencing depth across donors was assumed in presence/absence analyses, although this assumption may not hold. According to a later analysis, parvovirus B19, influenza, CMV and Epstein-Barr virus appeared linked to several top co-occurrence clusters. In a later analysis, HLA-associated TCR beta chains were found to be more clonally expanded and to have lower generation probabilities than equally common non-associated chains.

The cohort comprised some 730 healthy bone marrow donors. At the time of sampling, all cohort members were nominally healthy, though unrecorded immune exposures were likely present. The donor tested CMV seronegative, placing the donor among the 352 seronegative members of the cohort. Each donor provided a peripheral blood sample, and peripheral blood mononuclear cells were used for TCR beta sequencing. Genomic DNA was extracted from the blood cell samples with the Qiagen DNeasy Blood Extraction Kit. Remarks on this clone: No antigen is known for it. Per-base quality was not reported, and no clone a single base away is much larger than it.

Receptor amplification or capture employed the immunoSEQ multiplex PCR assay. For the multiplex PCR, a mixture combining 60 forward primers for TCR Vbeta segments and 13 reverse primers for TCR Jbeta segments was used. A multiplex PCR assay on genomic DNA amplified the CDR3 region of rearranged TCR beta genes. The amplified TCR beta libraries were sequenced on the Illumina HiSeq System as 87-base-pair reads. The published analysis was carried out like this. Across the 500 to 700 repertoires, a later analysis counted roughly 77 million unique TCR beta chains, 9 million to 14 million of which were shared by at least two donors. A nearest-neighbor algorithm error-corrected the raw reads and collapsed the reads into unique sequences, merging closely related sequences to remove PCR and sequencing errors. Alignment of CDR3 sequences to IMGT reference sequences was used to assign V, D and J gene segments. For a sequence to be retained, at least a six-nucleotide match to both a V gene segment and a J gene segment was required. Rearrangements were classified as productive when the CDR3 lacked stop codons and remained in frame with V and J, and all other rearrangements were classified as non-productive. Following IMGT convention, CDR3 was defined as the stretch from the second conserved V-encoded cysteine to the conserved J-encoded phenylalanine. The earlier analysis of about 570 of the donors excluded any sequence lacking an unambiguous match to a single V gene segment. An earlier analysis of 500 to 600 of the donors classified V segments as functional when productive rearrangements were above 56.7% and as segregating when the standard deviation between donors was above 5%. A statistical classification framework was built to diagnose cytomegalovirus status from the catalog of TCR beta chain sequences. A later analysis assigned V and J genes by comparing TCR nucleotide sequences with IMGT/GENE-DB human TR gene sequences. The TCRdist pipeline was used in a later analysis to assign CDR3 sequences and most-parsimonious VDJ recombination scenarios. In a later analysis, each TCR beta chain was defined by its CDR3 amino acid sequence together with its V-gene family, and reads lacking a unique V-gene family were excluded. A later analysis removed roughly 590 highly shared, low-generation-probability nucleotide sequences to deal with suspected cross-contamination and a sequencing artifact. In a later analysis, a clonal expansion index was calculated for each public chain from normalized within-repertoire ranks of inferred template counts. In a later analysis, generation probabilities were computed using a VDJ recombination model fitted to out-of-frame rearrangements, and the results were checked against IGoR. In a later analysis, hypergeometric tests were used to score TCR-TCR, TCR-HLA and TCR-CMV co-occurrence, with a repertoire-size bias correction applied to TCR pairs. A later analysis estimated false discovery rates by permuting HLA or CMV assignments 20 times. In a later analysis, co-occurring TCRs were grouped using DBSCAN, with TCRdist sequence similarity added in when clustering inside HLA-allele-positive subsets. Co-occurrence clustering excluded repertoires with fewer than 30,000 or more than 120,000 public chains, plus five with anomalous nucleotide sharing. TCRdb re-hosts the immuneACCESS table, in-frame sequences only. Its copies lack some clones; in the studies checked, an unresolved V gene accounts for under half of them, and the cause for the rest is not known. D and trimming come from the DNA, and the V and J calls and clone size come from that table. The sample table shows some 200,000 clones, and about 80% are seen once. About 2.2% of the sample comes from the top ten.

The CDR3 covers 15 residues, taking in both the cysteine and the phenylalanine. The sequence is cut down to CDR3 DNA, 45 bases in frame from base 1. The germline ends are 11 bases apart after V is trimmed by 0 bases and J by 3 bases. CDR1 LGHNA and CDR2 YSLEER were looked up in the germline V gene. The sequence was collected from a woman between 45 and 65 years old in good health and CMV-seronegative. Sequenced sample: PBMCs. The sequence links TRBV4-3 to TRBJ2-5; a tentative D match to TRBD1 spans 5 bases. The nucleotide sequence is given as TGCGCCAGCAGCCAAGATCCCAGGGCCGAAGAGACCCAGTACTTC. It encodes CASSQDPRAEETQYF.